Each of the 10 T cell receptor beta chains below was sequenced from the same sample in a study of T cell repertoires in cytomegalovirus infection. Each CDR3 protein gets one entry after TCRdb re-called the reads with MiXCR. The sample has 150,000 or so distinct CDR3 sequences; roughly 20% are singletons. No antigens are known for them. Sample: CD8+ T cells from cultured PBMCs, taken from culture after CMV antigen stimulation. These receptors were obtained from a human donor in good health (CMV status not recorded). Some clones in this sample may be carry-over from other donors' samples.

This clonotype appeared a few times. The chain couples TRBV27 to TRBJ1-5; D is unresolved. Trimming cost V 7 bases and J 1 base, with 17 bases left between them. This CDR3 is 16 amino acids long. Germline CDR1 reads MNHEY; CDR2 reads SMNVEV (reference sequence). The CDR3 DNA sequence: TGTGCCAGCAATATGAAGGAGGCAAGAAGCAATCAGCCCCAGCATTTT. It encodes CASNMKEARSNQPQHF.

The chain links TRBV7-2 to TRBJ2-7; 10 bases are shared with TRBD2. The CDR3 spans 14 residues. The V segment lost 4 bases and the J segment 2 bases; nucleotides outside the gene matches: 2. CDR1 and CDR2 (germline): SGHTA, FQGNSA. The CDR3 DNA is TGTGCCAGCAGCTCGCTAGCGGGGGCCTACGAGCAGTACTTC. Protein: CASSSLAGAYEQYF.

V usage is TRBV6-1 and J usage is TRBJ2-7; D unclear. V shed 6 bases and J shed 1 base, with 13 bases lying between them. CDR3 length: 14 residues. Germline CDR1 and CDR2: MNHNS and SASEGT. CDR3 DNA: TGTGCCAGCAGCCACCGGGCTGGTTCCTACGAGCAGTACTTC. Amino acids: CASSHRAGSYEQYF.

The V and J genes are TRBV7-6 and TRBJ2-7; 12 nucleotides line up with TRBD2. From germline, CDR1 is SGHVS and CDR2 FNYEAQ. The CDR3 length is 16 residues. The ends lost 1 base at V and 0 bases at J; junction bases unmatched: 1. The CDR3 loop is CASSLGTSGASYEQYF. The DNA of the CDR3 is TGTGCCAGCAGCTTAGGGACTAGCGGGGCCTCCTACGAGCAGTACTTC.

The sample holds a few counts of this clonotype. The J gene is TRBJ2-2, the V gene TRBV7-2, with 7 bases that match TRBD2. V shed 5 bases and J 4 bases; nucleotides not matched to a gene: 10. This CDR3 has 16 residues. Germline CDR1 reads SGHTA; CDR2 reads FQGNSA. The DNA for the CDR3 is TGTGCCAGCAGCCCCAGAGGGGAGGGACGCACCGGGGAGCTGTTTTTT. As protein: CASSPRGEGRTGELFF.

The chain is built from TRBV7-4 and TRBJ2-7; TRBD1 matches 8 bases. CDR3 size: 16 residues. Germline trimming cut 6 bases from V and 2 bases from J; bases unmatched to any gene: 12. The germline CDR1 and CDR2 sequences are SGHVT and SQSDAQ. The CDR3, as DNA: TGTGCCAGCAGTCCTCCCGCAGGGGGCTTCACCTACGAGCAGTACTTC. Its protein product is CASSPPAGGFTYEQYF.

The chain carries TRBV12-3 or TRBV12-4 and TRBJ1-2; 12 nucleotides match TRBD1. The junction had 5 bases not matched to a gene; V was cut back by 5 bases and J by 7 bases. The CDR3 is 14 residues long. The CDR3 sequence is CASSQGQGAPGYTF. The CDR3 region has the DNA TGTGCCAGCAGTCAGGGACAGGGGGCGCCTGGCTACACCTTC.

The chain links TRBV19 to TRBJ1-1; 7 nucleotides align to TRBD1. From germline, CDR1 is LNHDA and CDR2 SQIVND (reference sequence). The CDR3 extends over 15 amino acids. Trimming removed 4 bases from V and 1 base from J; junction bases left unmatched: 6. CDR3 DNA sequence: TGTGCCAGTAGTACACCACAGGGGTGGAACACTGAAGCTTTCTTT. This encodes CASSTPQGWNTEAFF.

V and J are TRBV7-8 and TRBJ1-5; TRBD1 might be the D (6 bases). The CDR3 runs to 19 residues. The germline V and J ends were trimmed by 5 bases and 4 bases, with 27 bases remaining between them. Germline CDR1 reads SGHVS; CDR2 reads FQNEAQ. The CDR3 DNA follows: TGTGCCAGCAGCCAGGAAGAGGGTCCTTGGGGGGGGCCGAATCAGCCCCAGCATTTT. This sequence encodes CASSQEEGPWGGPNQPQHF.

The sample holds a few counts of this clonotype. V gene TRBV24-1 combines with J gene TRBJ2-7, with 10 positions matching TRBD1. With 3 bases clipped from V and 5 bases from J, the junction kept 9 bases outside the gene matches. The CDR3 runs 16 residues. Germline values: CDR1 KGHDR, CDR2 SFDVKD. The CDR3 DNA is TGTGCCACCAGTGATACACCGGGACAGGGGTCCGACGAGCAGTACTTC. It yields the protein CATSDTPGQGSDEQYF.